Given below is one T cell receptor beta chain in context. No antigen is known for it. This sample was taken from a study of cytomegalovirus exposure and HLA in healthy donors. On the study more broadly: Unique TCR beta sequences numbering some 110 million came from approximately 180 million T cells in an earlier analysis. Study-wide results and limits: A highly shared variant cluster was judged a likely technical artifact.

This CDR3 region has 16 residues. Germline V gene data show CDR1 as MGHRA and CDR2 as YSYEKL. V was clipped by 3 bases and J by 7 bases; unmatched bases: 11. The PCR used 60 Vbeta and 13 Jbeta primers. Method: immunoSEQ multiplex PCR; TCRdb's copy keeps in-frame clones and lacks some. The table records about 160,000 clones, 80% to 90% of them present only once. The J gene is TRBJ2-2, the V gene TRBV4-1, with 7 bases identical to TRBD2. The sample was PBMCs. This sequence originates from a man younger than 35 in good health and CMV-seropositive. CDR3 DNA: TGCGCCAGCAGCCAGACCATGACTAGCTCGGTCGGGGAGCTGTTTTTT. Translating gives CASSQTMTSSVGELFF.